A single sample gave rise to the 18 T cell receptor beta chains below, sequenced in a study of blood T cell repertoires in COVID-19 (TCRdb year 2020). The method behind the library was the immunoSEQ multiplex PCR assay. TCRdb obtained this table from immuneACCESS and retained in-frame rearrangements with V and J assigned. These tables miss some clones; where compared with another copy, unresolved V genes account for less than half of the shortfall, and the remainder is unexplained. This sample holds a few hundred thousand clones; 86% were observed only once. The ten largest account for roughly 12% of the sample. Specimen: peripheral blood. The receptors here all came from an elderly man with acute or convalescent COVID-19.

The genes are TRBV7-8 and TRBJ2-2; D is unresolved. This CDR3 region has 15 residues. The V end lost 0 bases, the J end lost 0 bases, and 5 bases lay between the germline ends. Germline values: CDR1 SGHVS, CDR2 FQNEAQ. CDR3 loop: CASSLAISNTGELFF. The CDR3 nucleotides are TGTGCCAGCAGCTTAGCCATTTCGAACACCGGGGAGCTGTTTTTT.

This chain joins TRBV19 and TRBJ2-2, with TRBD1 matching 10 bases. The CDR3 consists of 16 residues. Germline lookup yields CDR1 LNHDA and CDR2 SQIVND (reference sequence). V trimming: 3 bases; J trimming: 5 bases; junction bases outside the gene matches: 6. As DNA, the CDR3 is TGTGCCAGTAGTATCTTCCGGGGACAGGGGACCGGGGAGCTGTTTTTT. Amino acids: CASSIFRGQGTGELFF.

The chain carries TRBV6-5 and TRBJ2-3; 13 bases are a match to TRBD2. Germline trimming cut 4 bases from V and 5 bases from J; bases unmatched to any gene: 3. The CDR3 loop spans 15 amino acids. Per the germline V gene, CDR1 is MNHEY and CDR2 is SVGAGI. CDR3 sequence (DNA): TGTGCCAGCAGTTCACTAGCGGGGGGGCAAGATACGCAGTATTTT. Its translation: CASSSLAGGQDTQYF.

The CDR3 loop is CASSVGLVSNTGELFF. The CDR3 nucleotides read TGTGCCAGCAGCGTGGGACTAGTCTCGAACACCGGGGAGCTGTTTTTT. The chain links TRBV5-4 to TRBJ2-2; TRBD2 agrees at 8 bases. Germline values: CDR1 SGHNT, CDR2 YYREEE (reference sequence). Trimming cost V 4 bases and J 0 bases; bases outside gene matches: 5. The CDR3 consists of 16 residues.

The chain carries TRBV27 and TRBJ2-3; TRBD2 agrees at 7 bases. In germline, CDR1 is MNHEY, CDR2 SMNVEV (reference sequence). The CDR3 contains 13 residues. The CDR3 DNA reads TGTATCGCGGGGCGGGAGAGGATAGATACGCAGTATTTT. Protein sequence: CIAGRERIDTQYF.

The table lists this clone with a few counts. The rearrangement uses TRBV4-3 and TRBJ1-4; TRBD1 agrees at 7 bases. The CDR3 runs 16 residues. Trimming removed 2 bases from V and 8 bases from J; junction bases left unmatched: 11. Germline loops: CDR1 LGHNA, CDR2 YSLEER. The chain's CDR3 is CASSQSNRDSFEKLFF. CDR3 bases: TGCGCCAGCAGCCAATCCAACCGGGACAGTTTCGAAAAACTGTTTTTT.

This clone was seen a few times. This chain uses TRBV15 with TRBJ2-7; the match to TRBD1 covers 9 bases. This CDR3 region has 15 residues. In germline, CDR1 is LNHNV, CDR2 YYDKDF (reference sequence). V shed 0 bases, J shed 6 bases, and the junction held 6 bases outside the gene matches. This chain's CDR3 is CATSRDRQGGREQYF. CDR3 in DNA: TGTGCCACCAGCAGAGATCGACAGGGGGGGCGCGAGCAGTACTTC.

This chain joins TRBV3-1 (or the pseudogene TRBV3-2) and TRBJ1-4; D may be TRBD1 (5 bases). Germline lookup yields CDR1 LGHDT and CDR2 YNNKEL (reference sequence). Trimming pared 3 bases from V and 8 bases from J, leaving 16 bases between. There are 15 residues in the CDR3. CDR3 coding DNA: TGTGCCAGCAGCCAGGGGGGGGGAACGAAGGAAAAACTGTTTTTT. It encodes CASSQGGGTKEKLFF.

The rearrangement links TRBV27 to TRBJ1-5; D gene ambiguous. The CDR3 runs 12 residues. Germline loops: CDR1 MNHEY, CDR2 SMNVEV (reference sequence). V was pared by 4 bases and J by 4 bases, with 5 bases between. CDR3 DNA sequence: TGTGCCAGCAGTTCGACAAATCAGCCCCAGCATTTT. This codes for CASSSTNQPQHF.

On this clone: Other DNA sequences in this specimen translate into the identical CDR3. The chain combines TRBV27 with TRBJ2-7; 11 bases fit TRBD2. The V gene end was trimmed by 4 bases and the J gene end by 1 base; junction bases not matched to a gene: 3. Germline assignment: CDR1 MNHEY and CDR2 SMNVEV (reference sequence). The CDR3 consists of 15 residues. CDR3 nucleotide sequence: TGTGCCAGCAGTTCCGGGACTAGCGGTTCCTACGAGCAGTACTTC. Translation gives CASSSGTSGSYEQYF.

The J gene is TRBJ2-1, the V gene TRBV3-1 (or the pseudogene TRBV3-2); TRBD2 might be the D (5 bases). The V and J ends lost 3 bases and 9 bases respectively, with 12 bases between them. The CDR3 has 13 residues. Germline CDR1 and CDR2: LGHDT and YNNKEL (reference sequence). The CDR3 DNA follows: TGTGCCAGCAGCCAGACGACTACGCGTGAGCAGTTCTTC. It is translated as CASSQTTTREQFF.

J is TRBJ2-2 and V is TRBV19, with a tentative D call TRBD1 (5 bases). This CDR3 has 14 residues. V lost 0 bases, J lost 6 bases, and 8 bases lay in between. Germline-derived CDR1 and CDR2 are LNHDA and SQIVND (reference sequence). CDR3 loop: CASSIDSRAGELFF. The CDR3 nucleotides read TGTGCCAGTAGTATAGATAGCAGGGCCGGGGAGCTGTTTTTT.

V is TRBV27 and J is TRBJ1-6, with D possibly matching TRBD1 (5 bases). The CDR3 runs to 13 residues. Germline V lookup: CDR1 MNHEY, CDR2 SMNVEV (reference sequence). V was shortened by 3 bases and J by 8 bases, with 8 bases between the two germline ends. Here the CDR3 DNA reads TGTGCCAGCAGTTTTAGGGGTGATTCACCCCTCCACTTT. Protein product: CASSFRGDSPLHF.

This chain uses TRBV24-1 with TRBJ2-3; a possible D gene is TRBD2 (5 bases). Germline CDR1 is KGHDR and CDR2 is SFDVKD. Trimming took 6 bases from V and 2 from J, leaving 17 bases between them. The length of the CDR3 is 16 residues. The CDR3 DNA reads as TGTGCCACCAGTAAATCCGACCTGGAGGTCACAGATACGCAGTATTTT. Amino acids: CATSKSDLEVTDTQYF.

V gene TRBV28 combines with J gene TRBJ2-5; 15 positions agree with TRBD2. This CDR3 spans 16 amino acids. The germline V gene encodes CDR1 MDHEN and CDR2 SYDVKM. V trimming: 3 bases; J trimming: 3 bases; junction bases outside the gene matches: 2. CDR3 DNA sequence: TGTGCCAGCAGTTTGGGACTAGCGGGAGGAGAAGAGACCCAGTACTTC. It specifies CASSLGLAGGEETQYF.

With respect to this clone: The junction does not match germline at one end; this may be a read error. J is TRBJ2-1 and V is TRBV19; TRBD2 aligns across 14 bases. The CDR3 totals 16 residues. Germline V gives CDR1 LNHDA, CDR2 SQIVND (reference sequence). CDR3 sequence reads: CASSRAGTSGSHVAVF. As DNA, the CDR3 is TGTGCCAGTAGTAGAGCCGGGACTAGCGGGAGTCATGTCGCAGTCTTC.

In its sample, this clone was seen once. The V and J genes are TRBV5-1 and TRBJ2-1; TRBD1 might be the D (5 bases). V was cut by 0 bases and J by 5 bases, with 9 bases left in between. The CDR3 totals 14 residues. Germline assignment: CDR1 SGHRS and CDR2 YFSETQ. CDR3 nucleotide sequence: TGCGCCAGCAGCTTGGGTAAGGGGAACAATGAGCAGTTCTTC. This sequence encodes CASSLGKGNNEQFF.

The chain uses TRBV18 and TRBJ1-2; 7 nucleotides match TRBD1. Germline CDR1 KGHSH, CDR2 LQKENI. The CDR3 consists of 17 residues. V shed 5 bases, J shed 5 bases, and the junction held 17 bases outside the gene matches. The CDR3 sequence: CASSSPRDSLSRYGYTF. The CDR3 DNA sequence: TGTGCCAGCTCATCCCCCCGGGACAGCCTGTCTAGATATGGCTACACCTTC.